This TCR beta chain derives from a study of shared clonotypes between healthy human individuals. About the study: Three plates each covered CD4 naive and memory; CD8 naive two, CD8 memory one. Overall study findings and caveats: The small donor group covered limited genetic and exposure diversity. Richness estimates generally favored naive over memory subsets.

Several immunoSEQ plates held equal portions of the genomic DNA taken from each subset. The repertoire was sequenced with immunoSEQ multiplex PCR; TCRdb's copy has only in-frame clones and lacks some. The sample contains about 700,000 clones, around 90% of which appear only once. Remarks on this clone: Its antigen is undetermined.

The naive CD8 subset, CD45RO-negative cells positively selected for CCR7, excluded terminally differentiated effector memory CD45RA+ cells. Sequenced material: naive CD8+ T cells sorted from blood. The receptor was derived from a man aged 30 to 39 in good health.

CDR3 nucleotides: TGCAGCGCTCTCGGCGCAGGAGACTACGAGCAGTACTTC. Translating it yields CSALGAGDYEQYF. V and J are TRBV29-1 and TRBJ2-7; D gene ambiguous. V lost 7 bases, J lost 3 bases, and 16 bases lay in between. The CDR3 contains 13 residues. Looked up from germline, CDR1 is SQVTM and CDR2 is ANQGSEA.